The 30 T cell receptor beta chains presented below share a single source sample, sequenced in a study of blood T cells in healthy people across ages. A second PCR, run for about 7 to 11 cycles, used a sample-barcoded 5' primer plus a J-beta primer mix. TCRdb used MiXCR to reprocess the 5' RACE reads, holding one entry per CDR3 protein. The sample includes roughly 800,000 distinct CDR3 sequences, just under 25% seen only once; the top ten take approximately 4%. Another study also made use of these data, one on T cells of mothers and their children.

The sequenced sample was blood. These receptors were obtained from a boy aged 5-17 years in good health.

This chain uses TRBV9 with TRBJ2-7; the D is unclear. Germline V lookup: CDR1 SGDLS, CDR2 YYNGEE. Deletions cut 0 bases from V and 0 bases from J, with 16 bases between. This CDR3 spans 17 amino acids. CDR3 sequence (DNA): TGTGCCAGCAGCGTAGGTCCGTTGCCCGAACCCTCCTACGAGCAGTACTTC. This sequence encodes CASSVGPLPEPSYEQYF.

In this sample, this clonotype turned up a few times. The V call is TRBV20-1, the J call TRBJ1-4; D is possibly TRBD1 (5 bases). The germline gives CDR1 DFQATT, CDR2 SNEGSKA (reference sequence). The CDR3 extends over 15 amino acids. V lost 0 bases and J 4 bases, leaving 12 bases between the germline ends. Here the CDR3 reads CSARDRSGFNEKLFF. In nucleotides, the CDR3 is TGCAGTGCTAGAGATCGTTCAGGGTTTAATGAAAAACTGTTTTTT.

CDR3 sequence (DNA): TGCAGTGCAAGGCGGACAGGGCAACGCACAGATACGCAGTATTTT. As protein: CSARRTGQRTDTQYF. This chain uses TRBV20-1 with TRBJ2-3; TRBD1 aligns across 8 bases. The length of the CDR3 is 15 residues. Germline CDR1 reads DFQATT; CDR2 reads SNEGSKA (reference sequence). V shed 6 bases, J shed 1 base, and the junction held 9 bases outside the gene matches.

The CDR3 DNA sequence: TGTGCCAGCAGTTCATATTTAACAGGGTTTCAGGGAGCGGGAGCCCTAAGTGAGCAGTTCTTC. This encodes CASSSYLTGFQGAGALSEQFF. This chain uses TRBV27 with TRBJ2-5; 8 bases align to TRBD2. The end of the DNA is better explained by TRBJ2-1, so the J call may be wrong. Germline V gene data show CDR1 as MNHEY and CDR2 as SMNVEV (reference sequence). The CDR3 runs 21 residues.

The CDR3: CASSPSGAPYEQYF. For the CDR3, the DNA is TGTGCCAGCAGTCCTAGCGGGGCCCCCTACGAGCAGTACTTC. The chain uses TRBV7-9 and TRBJ2-7; 9 nucleotides line up with TRBD2. The CDR3 contains 14 residues. Per the germline V gene, CDR1 is SEHNR and CDR2 is FQNEAQ (reference sequence). After removal of 6 bases from V and 2 bases from J, the junction contained 5 bases not matched to a gene.

Notes on this clonotype: An end of the junction does not agree with germline; a read error may underlie this. The chain recombines TRBV12-3 or TRBV12-4 with TRBJ1-4, with TRBD1 matching over 8 bases. CDR3 length: 14 amino acids. In DNA, the CDR3 is TGTGACAGCAGCCTCCAGGGGGCGGGTGAAAAACTGTTTTTT. Protein product: CDSSLQGAGEKLFF.

This clonotype was found a few times. The V and J genes are TRBV18 and TRBJ1-2; no definite D call. The germline gives CDR1 KGHSH, CDR2 LQKENI. V was cut by 3 bases and J by 6 bases, with 11 bases left in between. The CDR3 is 13 amino acids. CDR3 loop: CASSPSGLHGYTF. The CDR3 region has the DNA TGTGCCAGCTCACCGTCCGGGTTGCATGGCTACACCTTC.

The V call is TRBV10-3, the J call TRBJ2-7, with D possibly being TRBD2 (5 bases). The germline V gene encodes CDR1 ENHRY and CDR2 SYGVKD. The CDR3 runs to 13 residues. The ends were cut back, 3 bases at V and 1 base at J, with 7 bases in the middle. The CDR3 nucleotides read TGTGCCATCAGTGATGAGGGATCCTACGAGCAGTACTTC. Its protein is CAISDEGSYEQYF.

In this sample, this clonotype turned up many times. The chain joins TRBV20-1 to TRBJ1-3, with D maybe TRBD1 (5 bases). The V gene lost 4 bases and the J gene lost 4 bases, with 11 bases spanning the gap. Germline V gives CDR1 DFQATT, CDR2 SNEGSKA (reference sequence). The CDR3 sequence is 13 residues long. CDR3 bases: TGCAGTGCTACGGGTCAGGGCGGAAACACCATATATTTT. As protein: CSATGQGGNTIYF.

As to this clonotype: One end of the junction does not line up with germline, which may come from a read error. The gene calls are TRBV4-2 and TRBJ2-1; 8 nucleotides agree with TRBD1. CDR1 is LGHNA and CDR2 is YNFKEQ in the germline V gene. The CDR3 sequence is 12 residues long. CDR3 region: CASSQGDRGGVF. DNA for the CDR3: TGTGCCAGCAGCCAAGGAGACAGGGGTGGGGTCTTC.

The chain carries TRBV6-6 and TRBJ1-1; possibly TRBD1 for D (5 bases). The V end lost 6 bases, the J end lost 3 bases, and 11 bases lay between the germline ends. Germline values: CDR1 MNHNY, CDR2 SVGAGI (reference sequence). This CDR3 contains 13 residues. The CDR3 sequence is CASSNGGYTEAFF. The CDR3 bases are TGTGCCAGCAGCAACGGGGGATACACTGAAGCTTTCTTT.

This clonotype has more than one count but fewer than ten. The rearrangement uses TRBV28 and TRBJ1-4; 8 nucleotides line up with TRBD1. The CDR3 covers 18 residues. Per germline, CDR1 MDHEN and CDR2 SYDVKM. The J segment lost 5 bases and the V segment lost 5 bases, leaving 16 bases of the junction unmatched. CDR3 DNA: TGTGCCAGCAGTCCTCCTCGGCTTGGACAGGGAAGGAATGAAAAACTGTTTTTT. Amino acid sequence: CASSPPRLGQGRNEKLFF.

This clonotype appeared a few times. This rearrangement joins TRBV6-2 or TRBV6-3 to TRBJ1-1, with 8 positions matching TRBD1. The trim removed 7 bases at V and 1 base at J, leaving 11 bases unmatched. Germline V CDR1 and CDR2: MNHEY, SVGEGT. This CDR3 has 16 residues. CDR3 DNA sequence: TGTGCCAGCACCCCTAGCAGGGGGCGCCGGAACACTGAAGCTTTCTTT. As protein: CASTPSRGRRNTEAFF.

The table lists this clonotype with many counts. This chain uses TRBV7-8 with TRBJ2-1; D is unresolved. The CDR3 loop spans 17 amino acids. Trimming stripped 1 base from V and 0 bases from J, with 13 bases between. Germline CDR1 SGHVS, CDR2 FQNEAQ. CDR3 sequence (DNA): TGTGCCAGCAGCTTAGATATTTCCTGGAGCTCCTACAATGAGCAGTTCTTC. This encodes CASSLDISWSSYNEQFF.

This clonotype was observed a handful of times. CDR3 loop: CASSSRQGSSYEQYF. The CDR3 nucleotides read TGTGCCAGCAGTTCTAGGCAGGGCAGCTCCTACGAGCAGTACTTC. The J gene is TRBJ2-5, the V gene TRBV28, with a weak D call TRBD1 (5 bases). The DNA matches TRBJ2-7 better at its end, which makes the J call doubtful. There are 15 residues in the CDR3. Germline-derived CDR1 and CDR2 are MDHEN and SYDVKM.

This clonotype showed up just a few times. This chain joins TRBV29-1 and TRBJ2-5; 9 nucleotides line up with TRBD1. The CDR3 length is 13 residues. Unmatched junction bases numbered 5, after V lost 7 bases and J lost 2 bases. Germline V lookup: CDR1 SQVTM, CDR2 ANQGSEA. CDR3 coding DNA: TGCAGCGCCTCTGGGACAGGGCAAGAGACCCAGTACTTC. Its translation is CSASGTGQETQYF. Drawing the rest from reference TRBV29-1 and TRBJ2-5, the complete variable domain is SAVISQKPSRDICQRGTSLTIQCQVDSQVTMMFWYRQQPGQSLTLIATANQGSEATYESGFVIDKFPISRPNLTFSTLTVSNMSPEDSSIYLCSASGTGQETQYFGPGTRLLVL.

The chain combines TRBV6-2 or TRBV6-3 with TRBJ2-1, with 8 bases identical to TRBD1. Near its end, the DNA agrees better with TRBJ2-7, so the J call may be wrong. CDR1 and CDR2 (germline): MNHEY, SVGEGT. The CDR3 totals 15 residues. The CDR3 loop reads CASSRGQDGTYEQYF. CDR3 DNA sequence: TGTGCCAGCAGTCGGGGACAGGATGGTACCTACGAGCAGTACTTC.

The genes are TRBV4-1 and TRBJ2-4; 9 nucleotides line up with TRBD1. Losses at the gene ends were 0 bases for V and 3 bases for J; bases not matched to a gene: 3. CDR3 length: 16 residues. The V gene's germline CDR1 is MGHRA and CDR2 YSYEKL. Here the CDR3 reads CASSQEGQGGKNIQYF. The DNA for the CDR3 is TGCGCCAGCAGCCAAGAGGGACAGGGCGGCAAAAACATTCAGTACTTC.

This chain uses TRBV20-1 with TRBJ1-6; 9 positions match TRBD1. CDR3 length equals 13 residues. Germline V CDR1 and CDR2: DFQATT, SNEGSKA (reference sequence). V trimming: 6 bases; J trimming: 9 bases; junction bases outside the gene matches: 6. As DNA, the CDR3 is TGCAGTGCGACGGACAGGGGATTTTCACCCCTCCACTTT. Translation gives CSATDRGFSPLHF.

The V gene is TRBV29-1, the J gene TRBJ1-1; unclear D gene. Per the germline V gene, CDR1 is SQVTM and CDR2 is ANQGSEA. The CDR3 runs to 13 residues. Trimming left V 6 bases short and J 3 bases short, with 14 bases between. CDR3 loop: CSVSRERDTEAFF. CDR3 in DNA: TGCAGCGTCTCCCGGGAAAGGGACACTGAAGCTTTCTTT. The full variable domain, completed using reference TRBV29-1 and TRBJ1-1, is SAVISQKPSRDICQRGTSLTIQCQVDSQVTMMFWYRQQPGQSLTLIATANQGSEATYESGFVIDKFPISRPNLTFSTLTVSNMSPEDSSIYLCSVSRERDTEAFFGQGTRLTVV.

The rearrangement joins TRBV20-1 to TRBJ1-2; D is unresolved. The CDR3 extends over 12 amino acids. V was shortened by 6 bases and J by 8 bases, with 16 bases between the two germline ends. Germline-derived CDR1 and CDR2 are DFQATT and SNEGSKA (reference sequence). The CDR3 sequence: CSAPGSAIGYTF. The CDR3 DNA is TGCAGTGCCCCAGGTTCGGCGATCGGCTACACCTTC.

The chain uses TRBV29-1 and TRBJ2-7, with 7 bases fitting TRBD2. The ends lost 2 bases at V and 2 bases at J; junction bases unmatched: 3. Germline CDR1 reads SQVTM; CDR2 reads ANQGSEA. This CDR3 region has 13 residues. CDR3 region: CSVETGLAYEQYF. Written as DNA, the CDR3 is TGCAGCGTTGAAACAGGACTAGCCTACGAGCAGTACTTC.

This clonotype turned up a few times. V usage is TRBV20-1 and J usage is TRBJ2-3; the D is unclear. V was shortened by 6 bases and J by 2 bases, with 12 bases between the two germline ends. CDR3 size: 13 residues. CDR1 and CDR2 from the germline V gene are DFQATT and SNEGSKA (reference sequence). CDR3 sequence: CSANGRSTDTQYF. The CDR3 nucleotides read TGCAGTGCAAACGGACGATCCACAGATACGCAGTATTTT.

The chain recombines TRBV2 with TRBJ2-3; 8 nucleotides agree with TRBD2. Germline CDR1 SNHLY, CDR2 FYNNEI. Losses at the gene ends were 6 bases for V and 4 bases for J; bases not matched to a gene: 9. CDR3 size: 15 residues. The CDR3 DNA sequence: TGTGCCAGCAGGACGCTACTAGCGGTCCCAGATACGCAGTATTTT. This encodes CASRTLLAVPDTQYF.

The chain couples TRBV20-1 to TRBJ2-1; 12 positions agree with TRBD2. The CDR3 spans 14 residues. Looked up from germline, CDR1 is DFQATT and CDR2 is SNEGSKA (reference sequence). The trim removed 6 bases at V and 9 bases at J, leaving 9 bases unmatched. The chain's CDR3 is CSATSGRFYGEQFF. CDR3 in DNA: TGCAGTGCGACTAGCGGGAGATTTTATGGTGAGCAGTTCTTC.

This clonotype was seen a handful of times. The junction differs from germline at one of its ends, possibly a read error. J is TRBJ1-3 and V is TRBV18; D is undetermined. The germline V gene has CDR1 KGHSH and CDR2 LQKENI. This CDR3 contains 14 residues. CDR3: CTSSPRESGNTIYF. CDR3 nucleotides: TGTACCAGCTCACCGAGAGAGAGCGGAAACACCATATATTTT. Supplemented by reference TRBV18 and TRBJ1-3, the full variable domain reads NAGVMQNPRHLVRRRGQEARLRCSPMKGHSHVYWYRQLPEEGLKFMVYLQKENIIDESGMPKERFSAEFPKEGPSILRIQQVVRGDSAAYFCTSSPRESGNTIYFGEGSWLTVV.

The rearrangement joins TRBV6-5 to TRBJ2-5; 8 bases are a match to TRBD1. The last part of the DNA fits TRBJ2-7 better; the J call may be wrong. CDR1 MNHEY and CDR2 SVGAGI come from the germline V gene. The CDR3 has 17 amino acids. The CDR3 DNA sequence: TGTGCCAGCAGTTACTCGATGGCCGGGACAGGTGCCTACGAGCAGTACTTC. Its translation is CASSYSMAGTGAYEQYF.

This clonotype was counted a few times. The chain joins TRBV5-6 to TRBJ2-7; 9 bases line up with TRBD1. Losses at the gene ends were 4 bases for V and 5 bases for J; bases not matched to a gene: 7. Germline CDR1 reads SGHDT; CDR2 reads YYEEEE. The CDR3 runs 14 residues. The DNA of the CDR3 is TGTGCCAGCAGCACGACAGGGGGGGTCCACGAGCAGTACTTC. Its protein product is CASSTTGGVHEQYF.

This clonotype appeared a few times. The chain joins TRBV29-1 to TRBJ2-3; D is possibly TRBD2 (7 bases). The CDR3 has 14 amino acids. V shed 6 bases and J shed 2 bases, with 15 bases lying between them. Germline lookup yields CDR1 SQVTM and CDR2 ANQGSEA. The CDR3 loop is CSVRWGGLTDTQYF. For the CDR3, the DNA is TGCAGCGTACGCTGGGGGGGCCTCACAGATACGCAGTATTTT.

This clonotype was picked up a small number of times. The chain's CDR3 is CASTVMTGGNTEAFF. CDR3 bases: TGCGCCAGCACCGTAATGACAGGGGGGAACACTGAAGCTTTCTTT. The chain carries TRBV5-1 and TRBJ1-1, with 9 positions matching TRBD1. V shed 6 bases, J shed 1 base, and the junction held 7 bases outside the gene matches. Germline V gives CDR1 SGHRS, CDR2 YFSETQ. This CDR3 region has 15 residues.